The rows below give T cell receptor beta chains drawn from one sample of a study of blood T cell repertoires in COVID-19. Here immunoSEQ multiplex PCR was the method, and the copy in TCRdb shows in-frame clones only, minus some. Among some 300,000 clones listed, approximately 88% were seen once. The sample consisted of PBMCs or T cells enriched from blood (not recorded which). Every receptor here comes from a middle-aged woman who had recovered from COVID-19. CDR3s include the opening cysteine and the closing phenylalanine or tryptophan. D genes are given only for firm matches. Clone size is given for some rows only: seen once, a few or many times, or a class if the clone is expanded.

j_call clone_size d_call v_call cdr3_aa cdr3_nt
TRBJ2-2 once TRBD2 TRBV29-1 CSVVGGGGSSGELFF TGCAGCGTTGTGGGTGGCGGGGGGTCTTCCGGGGAGCTGTTTTTT
TRBJ2-7 once TRBD1 TRBV5-1 CASKPDPGQGSHEQYF TGCGCCAGCAAGCCTGATCCAGGACAGGGTAGCCACGAGCAGTACTTC
TRBJ2-2 NA TRBD2 TRBV30 CAWSPRSTSGRTNTGELFF TGTGCCTGGAGTCCCCGGTCGACTAGCGGGAGGACGAACACCGGGGAGCTGTTTTTT
TRBJ2-1 once NA TRBV9 CASSPPGETYNEQFF TGTGCCAGCAGCCCCCCGGGGGAGACCTACAATGAGCAGTTCTTC
TRBJ2-7 NA TRBD1 TRBV27 CASSPIILTGSSYEQYF TGTGCCAGCAGCCCAATTATCCTGACAGGGTCGTCCTACGAGCAGTACTTC
TRBJ2-1 NA NA TRBV27 CASSPTRRGLYNEQFF TGTGCCAGCAGTCCAACCCGGAGGGGGCTCTACAATGAGCAGTTCTTC
TRBJ1-5 NA NA TRBV15 CATSRAGRNQPQHF TGTGCCACCAGCAGGGCAGGGCGCAATCAGCCCCAGCATTTT
TRBJ2-7 NA TRBD2 TRBV19 CASSISPGLAEGLGEQYF TGTGCCAGTAGTATATCACCGGGACTAGCGGAGGGCCTAGGAGAGCAGTACTTC
TRBJ2-1 few TRBD2 TRBV3-1/TRBV3-2 CASSGPGGNEQFF TGTGCCAGCAGCGGGCCGGGGGGCAATGAGCAGTTCTTC
TRBJ2-7 NA NA TRBV5-4 CASFKFGSLASEQYF TGTGCCAGTTTCAAATTCGGGAGCCTGGCCTCCGAGCAGTACTTC
TRBJ2-7 once NA TRBV12-3/TRBV12-4 CASSLARSGEQYF TGTGCCAGCAGTTTAGCGCGATCGGGGGAGCAGTACTTC
TRBJ1-1 once NA TRBV5-1 CASRYGTIHMNTEAFF TGCGCCAGCAGGTATGGCACGATTCACATGAACACTGAAGCTTTCTTT
TRBJ2-1 NA NA TRBV21-1 CASSDDRGNEQFF TGTGCCAGCAGCGACGACAGGGGAAATGAGCAGTTCTTC
TRBJ2-6 NA TRBD2 TRBV5-1 CASSAGTSAGANVLTF TGCGCCAGCAGCGCAGGGACTAGCGCTGGGGCCAACGTCCTGACTTTC
TRBJ1-3 NA NA TRBV3-1/TRBV3-2 CASSQGGRQTATKYF TGTGCCAGCAGCCAGGGAGGGAGACAGACGGCCACCAAATATTTT
TRBJ2-3 NA TRBD2 TRBV9 CASSGLGGRPGDTQYF TGTGCCAGCAGCGGTCTTGGCGGGAGGCCCGGGGATACGCAGTATTTT
TRBJ1-3 NA NA TRBV7-6 CASSLIGGDGPGNTIYF TGTGCCAGCAGCTTAATAGGGGGGGACGGACCTGGAAACACCATATATTTT
TRBJ2-1 NA NA TRBV5-5 CASILAGAISSYNEQFF TGTGCCAGCATCCTTGCGGGGGCCATCAGCTCCTACAATGAGCAGTTCTTC
TRBJ1-2 NA TRBD1 TRBV19 CASSTDRARNGYTF TGTGCCAGTAGTACGGACAGGGCTAGGAATGGCTACACCTTC
TRBJ1-2 NA NA TRBV29-1 CSVEGRPYGYTF TGCAGCGTTGAAGGGCGGCCCTATGGCTACACCTTC
TRBJ1-2 once NA TRBV5-1 CASRSQSTVSNYGYTF TGCGCCAGCAGGTCCCAATCGACAGTAAGCAACTATGGCTACACCTTC
TRBJ2-1 NA NA TRBV15 CATSRQGGRTSDEQFF TGTGCCACCAGCAGACAGGGCGGAAGGACATCCGATGAGCAGTTCTTC
TRBJ2-5 medium-sized NA TRBV7-3 CASSLGGGQETQYF TGTGCCAGCAGCTTAGGGGGCGGACAAGAGACCCAGTACTTC
TRBJ1-2 NA TRBD1 TRBV29-1 CSVGQDNYGYTF TGCAGCGTAGGACAGGATAACTATGGCTACACCTTC
TRBJ1-2 few NA TRBV5-1 CASSLGRASVYGYTF TGCGCCAGCAGCTTGGGCAGGGCGAGTGTGTATGGCTACACCTTC